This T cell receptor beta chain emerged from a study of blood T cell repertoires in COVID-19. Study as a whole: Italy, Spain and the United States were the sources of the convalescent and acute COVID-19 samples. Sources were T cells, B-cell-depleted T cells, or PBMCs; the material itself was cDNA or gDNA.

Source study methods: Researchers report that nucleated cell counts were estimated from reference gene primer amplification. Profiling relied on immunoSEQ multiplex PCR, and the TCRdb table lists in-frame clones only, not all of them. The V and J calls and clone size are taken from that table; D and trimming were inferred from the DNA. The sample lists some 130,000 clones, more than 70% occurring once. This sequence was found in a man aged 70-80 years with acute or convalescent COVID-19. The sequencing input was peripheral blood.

CDR3 DNA: TGTGCCAGCAGCTGGACTAGCGGGGGTGGGACCTACAATGAGCAGTTCTTC. Its translation is CASSWTSGGGTYNEQFF. The chain combines TRBV11-2 with TRBJ2-1; TRBD2 matches 13 bases. Germline assignment: CDR1 SGHAT and CDR2 FQNNGV. The CDR3 consists of 17 residues. V was clipped by 4 bases and J by 2 bases; unmatched bases: 5.